This TCR beta chain comes out of a study of blood T cell repertoires in COVID-19. The table came from immunoSEQ multiplex PCR; TCRdb's copy has only in-frame clones and leaves some out. The sample lists under 250,000 clones, about four fifths occurring once. The trim removed 6 bases at V and 10 bases at J, leaving 2 bases unmatched. The CDR3 spans 12 residues. Germline CDR1 reads MNHEY; CDR2 reads SMNVEV (reference sequence). J is TRBJ1-6 and V is TRBV27, with 8 bases lining up with TRBD1. The sample taken for sequencing was peripheral blood. The sequence derives from a woman over 75 with acute or convalescent COVID-19. The CDR3: CASRTGGSPLHF. In DNA, the CDR3 is TGTGCCAGCAGAACAGGGGGATCACCCCTCCACTTT.